Listed here are 7 T cell receptor beta chains from one sample, sequenced in a study of blood T cell repertoires in COVID-19. Sequencing used immunoSEQ multiplex PCR; TCRdb keeps in-frame clones, though not all of them. The sample holds about 72,000 clones, 90% seen once. Sequencing was carried out using peripheral blood. These receptor sequences come from a human donor in a cohort sampled during active COVID-19.

In this sample, this clone turned up once. The V gene is TRBV19, the J gene TRBJ1-6; D remains ambiguous. The CDR3 sequence is 14 residues long. Germline V gives CDR1 LNHDA, CDR2 SQIVND (reference sequence). Trimming took off 6 bases at V and 2 bases at J, with 8 bases between the two ends. CDR3 sequence reads: CASRGETYNSPLHF. The CDR3 bases are TGTGCCAGTAGAGGAGAGACCTATAATTCACCCCTCCACTTT.

This clone came up a few times. V and J are TRBV5-8 and TRBJ1-2, with D unresolved. The V gene lost 2 bases and the J gene lost 8 bases, with 22 bases spanning the gap. The CDR3 sequence is 16 residues long. From germline, CDR1 is SGHTS and CDR2 YDEGEE. The CDR3 DNA reads as TGTGCCAGCAGCTTACGGGAGGCCGCCTTCAGTGAAGGCTACACCTTC. Translated: CASSLREAAFSEGYTF.

The sample holds one count of this clone. The J gene is TRBJ1-2, the V gene TRBV3-1 (or the pseudogene TRBV3-2), with 7 bases aligning to TRBD1. V shed 4 bases and J 4 bases; nucleotides not matched to a gene: 9. There are 15 residues in the CDR3. Germline V gene lookup returns CDR1 LGHDT and CDR2 YNNKEL (reference sequence). The CDR3 DNA is TGTGCCAGCAGCCCTGAGGGGGCGGGCAGCTATGGCTACACCTTC. As protein: CASSPEGAGSYGYTF.

V is TRBV2 and J is TRBJ2-1, with 8 bases fitting TRBD2. The ends lost 3 bases at V and 2 bases at J; junction bases unmatched: 12. The CDR3 has 18 residues. CDR1 is SNHLY, CDR2 FYNNEI, per germline. The CDR3 bases are TGTGCCAGCAGTGATAGCTGGGCTAGCGGGTTCACCTACAATGAGCAGTTCTTC. Protein product: CASSDSWASGFTYNEQFF.

The rearrangement uses TRBV28 and TRBJ2-7, with TRBD2 identical over 11 bases. This CDR3 region has 20 residues. Per the germline V gene, CDR1 is MDHEN and CDR2 is SYDVKM. Germline trimming cut 6 bases from V and 2 bases from J; bases unmatched to any gene: 21. CDR3 nucleotides: TGTGCCAGCAGACACCCTTATAAGCGACCGGGACTAGCGGTTACCTACGAGCAGTACTTC. Protein product: CASRHPYKRPGLAVTYEQYF.

The chain is built from TRBV4-1 and TRBJ2-1; D is perhaps TRBD2 (6 bases). The germline gives CDR1 MGHRA, CDR2 YSYEKL. The CDR3 loop spans 17 amino acids. V was pared by 1 base and J by 6 bases, with 19 bases between. The DNA of the CDR3 is TGCGCCAGCAGCCAAGTTCGAAGTCTGGGACTTACCAATGAGCAGTTCTTC. It translates to CASSQVRSLGLTNEQFF.

This rearrangement joins TRBV6-6 to TRBJ1-5, with D perhaps matching TRBD1 (5 bases). The CDR3 loop spans 14 amino acids. Looked up from germline, CDR1 is MNHNY and CDR2 is SVGAGI (reference sequence). Trimming removed 6 bases from V and 0 bases from J, with 9 bases in between. The CDR3, as DNA: TGTGCCAGCAGCGACAGTTATAGCAATCAGCCCCAGCATTTT. Amino acids: CASSDSYSNQPQHF.